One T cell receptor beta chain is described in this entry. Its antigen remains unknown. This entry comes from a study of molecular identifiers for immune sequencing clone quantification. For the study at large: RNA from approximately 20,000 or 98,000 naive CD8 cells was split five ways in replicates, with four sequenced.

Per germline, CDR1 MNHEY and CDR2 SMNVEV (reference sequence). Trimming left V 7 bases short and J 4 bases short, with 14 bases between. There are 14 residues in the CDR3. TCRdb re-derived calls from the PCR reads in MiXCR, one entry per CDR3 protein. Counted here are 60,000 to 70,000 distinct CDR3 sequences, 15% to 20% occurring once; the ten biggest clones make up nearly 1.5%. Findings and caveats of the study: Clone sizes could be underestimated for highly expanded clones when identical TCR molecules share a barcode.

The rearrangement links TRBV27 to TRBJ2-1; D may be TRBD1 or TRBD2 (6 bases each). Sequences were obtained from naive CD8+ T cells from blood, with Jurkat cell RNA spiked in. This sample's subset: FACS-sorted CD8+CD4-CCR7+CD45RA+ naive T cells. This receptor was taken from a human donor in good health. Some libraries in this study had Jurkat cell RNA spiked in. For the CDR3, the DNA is TGTGCCAGCAAGGAGGGGGAATTTTACAATGAGCAGTTCTTC. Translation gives CASKEGEFYNEQFF.